Presented here are 12 T cell receptor beta chains from one specimen sequenced in a study of identical twins. TCRdb re-derived calls from the 5' RACE reads in MiXCR, one entry per CDR3 protein. Of a few hundred thousand distinct CDR3 sequences in the sample, 8.5% to 10% are singletons; the top ten hold roughly 8.7%. What was sequenced was naive T cells sorted from blood. The receptors here all came from a woman between 45 and 60 years old in good health.

This clonotype occurred a few times. The chain is built from TRBV2 and TRBJ1-4, with TRBD1 matching over 8 bases. Unmatched junction bases numbered 9, after V lost 6 bases and J lost 3 bases. The CDR3 is made up of 16 amino acids. The germline V gene encodes CDR1 SNHLY and CDR2 FYNNEI. Here the CDR3 reads CASRGVTGDPNEKLFF. CDR3 coding DNA: TGTGCCAGCAGGGGGGTGACAGGGGATCCTAATGAAAAACTGTTTTTT.

This clonotype appeared many times. The V call is TRBV10-3, the J call TRBJ2-3; 9 nucleotides line up with TRBD2. Trimming removed 3 bases from V and 5 bases from J; junction bases left unmatched: 9. Per germline, CDR1 ENHRY and CDR2 SYGVKD. This CDR3 is 16 amino acids long. CDR3 in DNA: TGTGCCATCAGTGATTCGAGCGGGAGGATAGGAGATACGCAGTATTTT. It translates to CAISDSSGRIGDTQYF.

This clonotype was detected only a few times. The V call is TRBV7-9, the J call TRBJ2-1, with 14 bases fitting TRBD2. The V gene end was trimmed by 5 bases and the J gene end by 0 bases; junction bases not matched to a gene: 6. There are 18 residues in the CDR3. Germline CDR1 is SEHNR and CDR2 is FQNEAQ (reference sequence). CDR3 sequence reads: CASSLGLAGVRSYNEQFF. As DNA, the CDR3 is TGTGCCAGCAGCCTGGGACTAGCGGGAGTCCGCTCCTACAATGAGCAGTTCTTC.

This clonotype showed up just a few times. The chain uses TRBV15 and TRBJ1-1; 9 bases are a match to TRBD1. Trimming cost V 8 bases and J 1 base; bases outside gene matches: 8. Germline assignment: CDR1 LNHNV and CDR2 YYDKDF (reference sequence). This CDR3 is 15 amino acids long. This CDR3 reads CATVPGQGWNTEAFF. CDR3 coding DNA: TGTGCCACCGTTCCGGGACAGGGTTGGAACACTGAAGCTTTCTTT.

The chain's CDR3 is CASNQGGGTDTQYF. The CDR3 DNA reads as TGCGCCAGCAACCAAGGCGGGGGCACAGATACGCAGTATTTT. V usage is TRBV5-1 and J usage is TRBJ2-3; D is perhaps TRBD2 (6 bases). V lost 6 bases and J lost 1, with 12 bases in between. The CDR3 runs 14 residues. Germline V CDR1 and CDR2: SGHRS, YFSETQ. The whole variable domain, remainder taken from reference TRBV5-1 and TRBJ2-3, is KAGVTQTPRYLIKTRGQQVTLSCSPISGHRSVSWYQQTPGQGLQFLFEYFSETQRNKGNFPGRFSGRQFSNSRSEMNVSTLELGDSALYLCASNQGGGTDTQYFGPGTRLTVL.

The rearrangement uses TRBV7-2 and TRBJ2-2; 7 nucleotides agree with TRBD1. This CDR3 contains 16 residues. CDR1 and CDR2 from the germline V gene are SGHTA and FQGNSA. V lost 0 bases, J lost 5 bases, and 6 bases stayed unmatched. DNA of the CDR3: TGTGCCAGCAGCTTAGCTTTACAGGGGATGACCGGGGAGCTGTTTTTT. This encodes CASSLALQGMTGELFF. Filled out from reference TRBV7-2 and TRBJ2-2, the complete variable domain reads GAGVSQSPSNKVTEKGKDVELRCDPISGHTALYWYRQSLGQGLEFLIYFQGNSAPDKSGLPSDRFSAERTGGSVSTLTIQRTQQEDSAVYLCASSLALQGMTGELFFGEGSRLTVL.

V gene TRBV12-3 or TRBV12-4 combines with J gene TRBJ2-2; D not resolved. The CDR3 spans 12 residues. The germline V and J ends were trimmed by 5 bases and 6 bases, with 7 bases remaining between them. Here the CDR3 reads CASSKGPGELFF. The CDR3 DNA sequence: TGTGCCAGCAGTAAGGGTCCCGGGGAGCTGTTTTTT.

The gene calls are TRBV3-1 and TRBJ2-5; D call uncertain. CDR1 and CDR2 (germline): LGHDT, YNNKEL (reference sequence). This CDR3 is 14 amino acids long. V lost 1 base to trimming and J lost 2 bases, with 8 bases between them. This CDR3 reads CASSQVHPQETQYF. The DNA of the CDR3 is TGTGCCAGCAGCCAAGTACATCCTCAAGAGACCCAGTACTTC.

Only a few counts were recorded for this clonotype. The chain couples TRBV5-1 to TRBJ2-1; perhaps TRBD1 as D (6 bases). Trimming shortened V by 0 bases and J by 1 base, and 8 bases separated the two germline ends. Germline CDR1 and CDR2: SGHRS and YFSETQ. There are 15 residues in the CDR3. This CDR3 is CASSLGGLSYNEQFF. Here the CDR3 DNA reads TGCGCCAGCAGCTTGGGGGGGCTGTCCTACAATGAGCAGTTCTTC.

This clonotype has just a few counts. V usage is TRBV5-1 and J usage is TRBJ2-1, with D perhaps given as TRBD1 or TRBD2 (5 bases each). The germline V and J ends were trimmed by 0 bases and 4 bases, with 11 bases remaining between them. The CDR3 runs to 15 residues. Looked up from germline, CDR1 is SGHRS and CDR2 is YFSETQ. The CDR3 DNA sequence: TGCGCCAGCAGCTTGGGTGGGGGAGATTACAATGAGCAGTTCTTC. It is translated as CASSLGGGDYNEQFF.

This clonotype was found many times. The rearrangement joins TRBV12-3 or TRBV12-4 to TRBJ2-1; D is possibly TRBD2 (5 bases). CDR3 length: 13 residues. Trimming left V 7 bases short and J 1 base short, with 8 bases between. The CDR3 loop is CASTSGSYNEQFF. CDR3 bases: TGTGCCAGCACCAGCGGATCCTACAATGAGCAGTTCTTC.

V usage is TRBV7-7 and J usage is TRBJ2-3; 8 bases agree with TRBD2. J was trimmed by 4 bases and V by 5 bases; bases with no gene match: 8. The CDR3 has 15 amino acids. The germline V gene has CDR1 SSHAT and CDR2 FNYEAQ (reference sequence). CDR3 sequence: CASSPGSGGADTQYF. The DNA for the CDR3 is TGTGCCAGCAGCCCAGGATCGGGGGGGGCAGATACGCAGTATTTT. Drawing the rest from reference TRBV7-7 and TRBJ2-3, the complete variable domain is GAGVSQSPRYKVTKRGQDVTLRCDPISSHATLYWYQQALGQGPEFLTYFNYEAQPDKSGLPSDRFSAERPEGSISTLTIQRTEQRDSAMYRCASSPGSGGADTQYFGPGTRLTVL.